A selection of T cell receptor beta chains follows, all from one sample in a study of T cells in localized non-small cell lung cancer. The table came from immunoSEQ multiplex PCR; TCRdb's copy has only in-frame clones and leaves some out. This sample has about 40,000 clones; 81% occur once, and the top ten carry 6.5% to 8%. Sequencing used peripheral blood mononuclear cells, obtained before any cancer treatment. The origin of the receptors is a male donor at least 60 years old with stage II lung adenocarcinoma. The CDR3 runs from the conserved cysteine through the conserved F or W. The D gene is left open where the match is weak. Only some rows state a clone size, as once, few, many or a class for expanded clones.

cdr3_aa cdr3_nt d_call v_call clone_size j_call
CATIAGGLYEQYF TGTGCCACCATAGCGGGAGGCCTGTACGAGCAGTACTTC TRBD2 TRBV28 - TRBJ2-7
CASSFQGAGYTF TGTGCCAGCAGCTTTCAGGGAGCCGGCTACACCTTC - TRBV11-3 - TRBJ1-2
CSVMDRAANGYTF TGCAGCGTTATGGACAGGGCGGCCAATGGCTACACCTTC TRBD1 TRBV29-1 - TRBJ1-2
CASSLAPQRESSYNEQFF TGTGCCAGCAGCTTGGCCCCGCAGCGGGAGTCCTCCTACAATGAGCAGTTCTTC TRBD2 TRBV5-5 - TRBJ2-1
CASSQIAGTEQFF TGTGCCAGCAGCCAAATAGCGGGGACTGAGCAGTTCTTC TRBD2 TRBV14 once TRBJ2-1
CAGSYSMNTEAFF TGTGCCGGATCCTATTCCATGAACACTGAAGCTTTCTTT - TRBV6-1 - TRBJ1-1
CAWYPDFDGELFF TGTGCCTGGTACCCAGACTTTGACGGGGAGCTGTTTTTT - TRBV30 - TRBJ2-2
CASSQAEGNTIYF TGTGCCAGCAGCCAGGCAGAAGGAAACACCATATATTTT - TRBV16 medium-sized TRBJ1-3
CASSSGTAGGGGDTQYF TGCGCCAGCAGCTCCGGGACCGCAGGGGGGGGTGGAGATACGCAGTATTTT - TRBV5-1 - TRBJ2-3
CSVEQNYGYTF TGCAGCGTTGAACAGAACTATGGCTACACCTTC - TRBV29-1 - TRBJ1-2
CASSGLATVLADTQYF TGTGCCAGCAGCGGACTAGCAACAGTTCTGGCAGATACGCAGTATTTT TRBD2 TRBV5-6 - TRBJ2-3
CASSLQGPQETQYF TGTGCCAGCAGCTTACAGGGACCACAAGAGACCCAGTACTTC - TRBV7-2 few TRBJ2-5
CASSDLGPDPRNTIYF TGTGCCAGCAGTGATCTGGGGCCGGACCCTCGAAACACCATATATTTT - TRBV6-1 - TRBJ1-3
CASSGGLAGSTDTQYF TGCGCCAGCAGCGGTGGACTAGCGGGCAGCACAGATACGCAGTATTTT TRBD2 TRBV5-1 - TRBJ2-3
CASSYSSLAGGGEQFF TGTGCCAGCAGTTACTCGTCTCTAGCGGGGGGTGGTGAGCAGTTCTTC TRBD2 TRBV6-5 - TRBJ2-1
CASSKQGAMDEKLFF TGTGCCAGCAGTAAACAGGGTGCTATGGATGAAAAACTGTTTTTT - TRBV2 - TRBJ1-4
CASSFPNTEAFF TGTGCCAGCAGCTTTCCCAACACTGAAGCTTTCTTT - TRBV5-6 - TRBJ1-1
CASSPSTGIYGYTF TGTGCCAGCTCACCGTCGACAGGAATCTATGGCTACACCTTC - TRBV18 - TRBJ1-2
CASSVRSSYNEQFF TGTGCCAGCAGCGTAAGGAGCTCCTACAATGAGCAGTTCTTC - TRBV9 - TRBJ2-1
CASSQVEGYSNQPQHF TGCGCCAGCAGCCAGGTAGAGGGCTATAGCAATCAGCCCCAGCATTTT - TRBV4-1 - TRBJ1-5
CASSLIYNEQFF TGTGCCAGCAGTTTAATCTACAATGAGCAGTTCTTC - TRBV28 few TRBJ2-1
CSVEVGATDTQYF TGCAGCGTCGAGGTGGGGGCGACAGATACGCAGTATTTT - TRBV29-1 - TRBJ2-3
CASSLRDSAFF TGTGCCAGCAGCTTGCGGGACTCTGCTTTCTTC - TRBV7-2 - TRBJ2-1
CASSLAGRANTEAFF TGTGCCAGCAGCTTGGCCGGTAGAGCAAACACTGAAGCTTTCTTT - TRBV5-6 - TRBJ1-1
CASSRRDRGGEQYF TGTGCCAGCTCACGACGGGACAGGGGAGGCGAGCAGTACTTC TRBD1 TRBV18 - TRBJ2-7
CASSSTSGRSSTDTQYF TGTGCCAGTAGTTCGACTAGCGGGAGGTCGAGCACAGATACGCAGTATTTT TRBD2 TRBV19 - TRBJ2-3
CASSFGGRPEKLFF TGTGCCAGCAGCTTCGGGGGCCGCCCGGAAAAACTGTTTTTT - TRBV5-4 - TRBJ1-4
CASSPFGSGATYNEQFF TGTGCCAGCTCACCGTTCGGATCGGGAGCCACCTACAATGAGCAGTTCTTC - TRBV18 - TRBJ2-1
CAWSVNRMPQHF TGTGCCTGGAGTGTTAACCGTATGCCCCAGCATTTT - TRBV30 - TRBJ1-5
CASRPRNSRYGYTF TGTGCCAGCAGACCACGTAACTCGCGCTATGGCTACACCTTC - TRBV28 - TRBJ1-2
CASSQDVGGSSYNEQFF TGTGCCAGCAGCCAAGATGTTGGGGGAAGCTCCTACAATGAGCAGTTCTTC - TRBV4-2 - TRBJ2-1
CASSIDQNQPQHF TGTGCCAGTAGTATAGATCAAAATCAGCCCCAGCATTTT - TRBV19 - TRBJ1-5
CASRPLGGSYEQYF TGTGCCAGCCGACCACTAGGGGGCTCCTACGAGCAGTACTTC - TRBV27 - TRBJ2-7
CASSQVRSGGGLHEQYF TGCGCCAGCAGCCAAGTACGGTCCGGGGGCGGTTTACACGAGCAGTACTTC - TRBV4-1 - TRBJ2-7
CAIRTTGTQRDTEAFF TGTGCCATCAGGACGACAGGAACTCAAAGGGACACTGAAGCTTTCTTT - TRBV10-3 once TRBJ1-1
CASSEPARGGNQPQHF TGTGCCAGCAGTGAGCCCGCCAGGGGCGGCAATCAGCCCCAGCATTTT - TRBV2 - TRBJ1-5
CASSLQGLEYGYTF TGTGCCAGCAGCCTGCAGGGGCTGGAGTATGGCTACACCTTC - TRBV5-5 once TRBJ1-2
CASSSGTDYEQYF TGTGCCAGCAGTTCCGGGACGGACTACGAGCAGTACTTC - TRBV28 - TRBJ2-7
CASSLEAPDEQYF TGTGCCAGCAGCTTAGAAGCGCCGGACGAGCAGTACTTC - TRBV7-2 - TRBJ2-7
CASSLDRNTEAFF TGTGCCAGCAGCCTTGACAGGAACACTGAAGCTTTCTTT - TRBV5-8 - TRBJ1-1
CASTSPGQGEAFF TGTGCCAGCACATCCCCGGGACAGGGCGAAGCTTTCTTT TRBD1 TRBV18 - TRBJ1-1
CASSLDFKRTDTQYF TGCGCCAGCAGCTTGGATTTTAAGCGCACAGATACGCAGTATTTT - TRBV5-1 - TRBJ2-3